A single T cell receptor (beta chain) is shown here with its context. This clonotype has at least ten counts. Its antigen target is currently unknown. Nothing much larger sits one base from this clone, and base qualities are not available. Library creation used 3' RACE. TCR libraries were built from RNA using a 3' RACE protocol with unique molecular identifiers to correct PCR amplification bias. Up to about 12 amplicon libraries were pooled and sequenced on an Illumina MiSeq with v2 2x250 paired-end chemistry. Under the source paper's analysis protocol: Reads were processed with Decombinator to assign V and J genes and CDR3, with barcode-based error and PCR bias correction. Before Gini coefficients were calculated with the R ineq package, the repertoires were subsampled to the same depth. CDR3 similarity was assessed with GLIPH, Hamming distance and a shared triplet metric. TCRdb reprocessed the public reads (quality trimming at Q25 with fastp, clone calling with MiXCR) and kept in-frame beta chains. CDR3 protein sequences are deduplicated, and each keeps its most common genes and DNA. TCRdb's processing, not the authors', yielded these V and J calls. For this sample there are about 46,000 distinct CDR3 sequences; roughly 4.5% appear just once. The biggest ten clones account for 0.7% of the sample.

The sample is drawn from a study of HIV-infected children after antiretroviral therapy interruption (dated by TCRdb to about 2019). For context, the study as a whole: Eight children were included: four on planned treatment interruption and four on continuous treatment, all with CD4+ count above 500 and viral load below 50 copies/ml. A median age of about 9.5 years was recorded in the interruption group, and a median age of roughly 8 years was recorded in the continuous treatment group. Recorded exposure to EBV and CMV was present in most of the participating children. Interruption-arm samples came from week 0, week 12, end of interruption (week 24 or 48), and about 3 years after study end. In the continuous-treatment arm, samples from corresponding weeks 0, 48 and 150 were analyzed. TCR repertoires were compared between children on planned treatment interruption and children on continuous antiretroviral treatment, alongside thymic output measurements. Summary of the overall study and its limitations: The small number of patients is a limitation of the study, so the data should be interpreted with caution. The naive CD4+ Gini coefficient rose by the end of treatment interruption, suggesting clonal expansion, and returned to baseline by 3 years. In naive CD4+ repertoires of PTI patients, reduced CDR3 sharing between time points was observed after interruption began, whereas many sequences were found to be shared between end of interruption and 3 years later. Minor non-naive CD45RA+ populations such as EMRA or stem memory cells might have been included among the sorted CD45RA+ naive cells.

Trimming costs V 3 bases and J 1 base, and their ends lie 4 bases apart. Including the terminal cysteine and phenylalanine, the CDR3 comprises 13 residues. Only CDR3 DNA remains: 39 bases, in frame from the first base. What this sample's treatment or condition label stands for: PENTA 11 planned treatment interruption arm or continuous ART arm. The participants were children from the United Kingdom between 2 and 15 years old who had been on ART with at least three drugs for 24 weeks or longer. Cryopreserved PBMCs with at least 5 million viable cells were required; a few candidate patients were excluded for low viable PBMC yield. Using a FACSAria III cell sorter, naive CD4+ CD45RA+ CD45RO- T cells were FACS-sorted out of thawed PBMCs. Sorted cells were fixed, and RNA was extracted using the RNeasy FFPE kit followed by the RNeasy Micro kit.

The chain is encoded by TRBV12-3 or TRBV12-4 joined to TRBJ1-3; the D gene cannot be resolved reliably. This receptor was taken from a pool of human donors with HIV. The sample here was CD45RA+ CD4+ T cells from PBMCs, pooled from several time points, taken from a donor given antiretroviral therapy, either interrupted or continuous. Per the publication, the cell subset or site label means: naive CD4+ CD45RA+ CD45RO- T cells. The nucleotide sequence reads TGTGCCAGCAGTTTCCGGTCTGGAAACACCATATATTTT. It encodes CASSFRSGNTIYF.